This T cell receptor beta chain derives from a study of T cells in Graves' hyperthyroidism and ophthalmopathy. Study-level information: At initial diagnosis, before any treatment had begun, peripheral blood was obtained. General study points: In validation, the model predicted ophthalmopathy. These predictions came a median about 6.2 months before onset.

Researchers defined stable Graves' hyperthyroidism as no ophthalmopathy progression within 18 months. Reasons for excluding patients were uncontrolled infection, other autoimmune disease, pregnancy or lactation. Remarks on this clonotype: Its specificity is unknown.

Researchers amplified the TCR beta CDR3 regions from RNA transcripts. During a first-round RT-PCR of the TCR CDR3, the HTBI primer set was used. MiXCR was run by TCRdb on the multiplex PCR reads, yielding one entry per CDR3 protein. The table includes 350,000 to 400,000 distinct CDR3 sequences, about 16% detected once. Sequencing was carried out using blood. The clonotype was recovered from a woman younger than 45 with Graves' hyperthyroidism.

The CDR3 reads CSAPGLAGPPYEQYF. The CDR3 bases are TGCAGTGCCCCGGGACTAGCGGGCCCTCCCTACGAGCAGTACTTC. This sequence joins TRBV20-1 and TRBJ2-7; 12 positions agree with TRBD2. V shed 6 bases and J 2 bases; nucleotides not matched to a gene: 8. The CDR3 spans 15 residues. Germline-derived CDR1 and CDR2 are DFQATT and SNEGSKA (reference sequence).